The 32 T cell receptor beta chains given below trace back to one sample, sequenced in a study of blood T cell repertoires in COVID-19. Only in-frame clones appear in the TCRdb table, and some are missing; sequencing was by immunoSEQ multiplex PCR. This table holds over 200,000 clones, over 80% found once. Sequenced material: peripheral blood. These receptors were taken from a woman between 65 and 79 years old with active or convalescent COVID-19.

This clone has only one observation. The chain carries TRBV19 and TRBJ1-5; 7 nucleotides line up with TRBD1. J lost 3 bases, V lost 3 bases, and 5 bases had no gene match. This CDR3 spans 15 amino acids. In germline, CDR1 is LNHDA, CDR2 SQIVND (reference sequence). This CDR3 reads CASSMEQGINQPQHF. CDR3 bases: TGTGCCAGTAGTATGGAACAGGGGATCAATCAGCCCCAGCATTTT.

The genes are TRBV6-2 or TRBV6-3 and TRBJ2-4, with 7 nucleotides matching TRBD1. V trimming: 6 bases; J trimming: 0 bases; junction bases outside the gene matches: 8. The CDR3 has 16 residues. CDR1 is MNHEY, CDR2 SVGEGT, per germline. As DNA, the CDR3 is TGTGCCAGCAGCCCCGGGACAGCTGGAGCCAAAAACATTCAGTACTTC. Translating it yields CASSPGTAGAKNIQYF.

J is TRBJ2-1 and V is TRBV6-6; 8 bases map to TRBD1. The CDR3 sequence is 16 residues long. V lost 5 bases to trimming and J lost 5 bases; unmatched junction nucleotides: 11. The V gene's germline CDR1 is MNHNY and CDR2 SVGAGI (reference sequence). Written as DNA, the CDR3 is TGTGCCAGCAGTGCCACCGGGACAGGAGCTAACAATGAGCAGTTCTTC. This sequence encodes CASSATGTGANNEQFF.

This clone was detected a few times. This sequence joins TRBV6-6 and TRBJ1-2, with TRBD1 as a possible D gene (5 bases). Germline assignment: CDR1 MNHNY and CDR2 SVGAGI (reference sequence). Trimming stripped 0 bases from V and 8 bases from J, with 10 bases between. The CDR3 totals 13 residues. The CDR3 loop is CASSYSRGGGYTF. The CDR3 nucleotides are TGTGCCAGCAGTTACTCAAGGGGAGGAGGCTACACCTTC.

J is TRBJ2-3 and V is TRBV25-1; 8 positions agree with TRBD2. CDR1 and CDR2 from the germline V gene are MGHDK and SYGVNS. CDR3 length: 18 residues. Losses at the gene ends were 3 bases for V and 2 bases for J; bases not matched to a gene: 13. CDR3: CASSESPAGAGDTDTQYF. In DNA, the CDR3 is TGTGCCAGCAGTGAGTCTCCGGCGGGAGCGGGAGACACAGATACGCAGTATTTT. Using reference TRBV25-1 and TRBJ2-3 for the parts outside the CDR3, the full variable domain is EADIYQTPRYLVIGTGKKITLECSQTMGHDKMYWYQQDPGMELHLIHYSYGVNSTEKGDLSSESTVSRIRTEHFPLTLESARPSHTSQYLCASSESPAGAGDTDTQYFGPGTRLTVL.

The chain links TRBV29-1 to TRBJ2-3, with a weak D call TRBD1 (6 bases). With 6 bases removed from V and 4 bases from J, the gap between germline ends came to 14 bases. The V gene's germline CDR1 is SQVTM and CDR2 ANQGSEA. This CDR3 spans 13 amino acids. CDR3 in amino acids: CSVRLGASDTQYF. Written as DNA, the CDR3 is TGCAGCGTGAGGTTGGGGGCCTCAGATACGCAGTATTTT.

This chain links TRBV10-3 with TRBJ2-7, with TRBD2 as a possible D gene (5 bases). Germline CDR1 reads ENHRY; CDR2 reads SYGVKD. The CDR3 is 14 amino acids. V lost 5 bases to trimming and J lost 9 bases, with 20 bases between them. CDR3 DNA: TGTGCCATCAGTATCGTTGCTAGCCGCTCGGGGCAGTACTTC. It codes for CAISIVASRSGQYF.

The rearrangement links TRBV18 to TRBJ1-5, with a possible D match to TRBD1 (5 bases). The CDR3 is 13 residues long. Trimming shortened V by 3 bases and J by 8 bases, and 11 bases separated the two germline ends. Germline-derived CDR1 and CDR2 are KGHSH and LQKENI. CDR3 loop: CASSPIQGEPQHF. In DNA, the CDR3 is TGTGCCAGCTCACCCATTCAGGGTGAGCCCCAGCATTTT.

This clone was counted once. This chain uses TRBV25-1 with TRBJ2-1, with D tentatively TRBD2 (5 bases). Germline V gives CDR1 MGHDK, CDR2 SYGVNS. This CDR3 contains 17 residues. The V gene lost 6 bases and the J gene lost 0 bases, with 18 bases spanning the gap. DNA for the CDR3: TGTGCCAGCAGGGGTCACAAGAGGGAGAGCTCCTACAATGAGCAGTTCTTC. Its protein is CASRGHKRESSYNEQFF.

The CDR3 DNA reads as TGCGCCAGCAGCCAGGCCCAGGGCTACGAGCAGTACTTC. Its translation is CASSQAQGYEQYF. The gene calls are TRBV4-3 and TRBJ2-7; weak D call: TRBD1 (5 bases). Trimming shortened V by 3 bases and J by 3 bases, and 9 bases separated the two germline ends. This CDR3 region has 13 residues. Germline lookup yields CDR1 LGHNA and CDR2 YSLEER.

The genes are TRBV5-1 and TRBJ2-7; D possibly corresponds to TRBD1 (6 bases). The CDR3 covers 15 residues. Germline V gives CDR1 SGHRS, CDR2 YFSETQ. V lost 2 bases and J 0 bases, leaving 12 bases between the germline ends. This CDR3 is CASSFQGFISYEQYF. The CDR3 region has the DNA TGCGCCAGCAGCTTCCAGGGGTTTATCTCCTACGAGCAGTACTTC.

This clone was seen more than once but under ten times. This chain joins TRBV5-4 and TRBJ2-3; 11 positions agree with TRBD2. The ends lost 4 bases at V and 3 bases at J; junction bases unmatched: 10. The CDR3 is 17 residues long. Germline lookup yields CDR1 SGHNT and CDR2 YYREEE (reference sequence). CDR3 DNA: TGTGCCAGCAGCCCCGGCCAGACTAGCGGGATAACAGATACGCAGTATTTT. Protein product: CASSPGQTSGITDTQYF. The whole variable domain, remainder taken from reference TRBV5-4 and TRBJ2-3, is ETGVTQSPTHLIKTRGQQVTLRCSSQSGHNTVSWYQQALGQGPQFIFQYYREEENGRGNFPPRFSGLQFPNYSSELNVNALELDDSALYLCASSPGQTSGITDTQYFGPGTRLTVL.

This clone has more than one count but fewer than ten. J is TRBJ1-5 and V is TRBV5-5; D gene uncertain. The germline gives CDR1 SGHKS, CDR2 YYEKEE (reference sequence). This CDR3 spans 13 amino acids. Trimming took 2 bases from V and 4 from J, leaving 7 bases between them. CDR3 sequence: CASSLQSNQPQHF. DNA for the CDR3: TGTGCCAGCAGCTTACAGTCAAATCAGCCCCAGCATTTT.

V gene TRBV5-1 combines with J gene TRBJ1-2, with D unresolved. The CDR3 is 13 residues long. Looked up from germline, CDR1 is SGHRS and CDR2 is YFSETQ. Between the trimmed V and J ends, which lost 5 bases and 3 bases, there was a span of 11 bases. The CDR3 sequence is CASSEGADYGYTF. The CDR3 nucleotides are TGCGCCAGCAGTGAGGGCGCGGACTATGGCTACACCTTC.

This chain connects TRBV5-1 to TRBJ1-1; D is perhaps TRBD1 (6 bases). V shed 0 bases and J shed 3 bases, with 9 bases lying between them. The CDR3 is made up of 14 amino acids. From germline, CDR1 is SGHRS and CDR2 YFSETQ. CDR3 in amino acids: CASSLGSGDTEAFF. In DNA, the CDR3 is TGCGCCAGCAGCTTGGGTTCAGGGGACACTGAAGCTTTCTTT.

V and J are TRBV10-3 and TRBJ2-7, with 7 nucleotides matching TRBD2. The CDR3 length is 14 residues. Trimming removed 6 bases from V and 6 bases from J; junction bases left unmatched: 11. Germline assignment: CDR1 ENHRY and CDR2 SYGVKD. The CDR3 coding sequence is TGTGCCATCAGCGCCCTGAGGGAGGGCGGCGAGCAGTACTTC. Translated: CAISALREGGEQYF.

This clone was seen ten or more times. The gene calls are TRBV6-5 and TRBJ2-7; 9 nucleotides match TRBD1. Trimming cost V 5 bases and J 3 bases; bases outside gene matches: 5. The CDR3 length is 14 residues. CDR1 and CDR2 from the germline V gene are MNHEY and SVGAGI. The CDR3 nucleotides are TGTGCCAGCAGTACCACAGGGGGCGGCTACGAGCAGTACTTC. Encoded protein: CASSTTGGGYEQYF.

The chain is built from TRBV7-2 and TRBJ2-2; 7 nucleotides match TRBD2. The ends lost 5 bases at V and 1 base at J; junction bases unmatched: 7. CDR1 is SGHTA, CDR2 FQGNSA, per germline. The CDR3 covers 16 residues. CDR3 loop: CASSVNSGGNTGELFF. The CDR3 DNA is TGTGCCAGCAGCGTAAATTCGGGGGGGAACACCGGGGAGCTGTTTTTT.

The rearrangement uses TRBV13 and TRBJ1-3, with TRBD1 as a possible D gene (6 bases). This CDR3 has 17 amino acids. The germline CDR1 and CDR2 sequences are PRHDT and FYEKMQ (reference sequence). Trimming left V 5 bases short and J 0 bases short, with 17 bases between. The CDR3 is CASSPRGRGYSGNTIYF. CDR3 DNA sequence: TGTGCCAGCAGCCCACGAGGCAGGGGATACTCTGGAAACACCATATATTTT.

The table lists this clone with a count of one. The CDR3 sequence: CASRGDGNQPQHF. The CDR3 nucleotides read TGCGCCAGCAGGGGAGACGGCAATCAGCCCCAGCATTTT. This sequence joins TRBV5-1 and TRBJ1-5; D gene unclear. Germline CDR1 is SGHRS and CDR2 is YFSETQ. This CDR3 spans 13 amino acids. Trimming cost V 5 bases and J 2 bases, with 8 bases left between them.

This clone was counted between two and nine times. The chain carries TRBV7-6 and TRBJ1-5; possible D gene TRBD1, 6 bases. V lost 5 bases, J lost 5 bases, and 16 bases lay in between. The germline gives CDR1 SGHVS, CDR2 FNYEAQ. CDR3 size: 15 residues. Written as DNA, the CDR3 is TGTGCCAGCAGCCCCACGACAGGTCGACATCAGCCCCAGCATTTT. Translated, it gives CASSPTTGRHQPQHF.

J is TRBJ2-5 and V is TRBV28; D not resolved. V gave up 2 bases and J gave up 2 bases, with 6 bases separating them. Germline V gives CDR1 MDHEN, CDR2 SYDVKM. The CDR3 runs 13 residues. CDR3 protein: CASSLIQQETQYF. In nucleotides, the CDR3 is TGTGCCAGCAGTTTAATACAGCAAGAGACCCAGTACTTC.

This chain joins TRBV9 and TRBJ1-6; TRBD1 agrees at 8 bases. The CDR3 has 14 residues. Germline values: CDR1 SGDLS, CDR2 YYNGEE. Unmatched junction bases numbered 5, after V lost 4 bases and J lost 8 bases. The DNA of the CDR3 is TGTGCCAGCAGCTCGACAGGGGACGATTCACCCCTCCACTTT. This sequence encodes CASSSTGDDSPLHF.

The chain carries TRBV7-3 and TRBJ2-2, with TRBD1 identical over 10 bases. This CDR3 comprises 15 residues. The germline CDR1 and CDR2 sequences are SGHTA and FQGTGA. J gave up 5 bases and V 1 base, and 1 base lay outside the gene matches. The CDR3 reads CASSLMGQGTGELFF. The CDR3 DNA reads as TGTGCCAGCAGCTTAATGGGACAGGGGACCGGGGAGCTGTTTTTT.

This rearrangement joins TRBV5-4 to TRBJ2-3; 7 nucleotides agree with TRBD2. The V gene's germline CDR1 is SGHNT and CDR2 YYREEE (reference sequence). V lost 1 base, J lost 2 bases, and 1 base stayed unmatched. The CDR3 has 14 amino acids. In DNA form, the CDR3 reads TGTGCCAGCAGCTTGAGCGGGGACACAGATACGCAGTATTTT. This translates into CASSLSGDTDTQYF.

This clone was seen once. The chain employs TRBV5-1 and TRBJ2-1; TRBD2 matches at 10 bases. The CDR3 has 15 residues. V was pared by 5 bases and J by 5 bases, with 7 bases of the junction left unmatched. The germline V gene encodes CDR1 SGHRS and CDR2 YFSETQ. CDR3 bases: TGCGCCAGCAGAACTAGCGGGGTAACAAACAATGAGCAGTTCTTC. It yields the protein CASRTSGVTNNEQFF.

This clone was seen just once. The chain recombines TRBV7-8 with TRBJ1-1; D remains ambiguous. Germline lookup yields CDR1 SGHVS and CDR2 FQNEAQ. The V gene lost 5 bases and the J gene lost 0 bases, with 7 bases spanning the gap. The length of the CDR3 is 13 residues. The CDR3 DNA is TGTGCCAGCAGCCGACCCTTGAACACTGAAGCTTTCTTT. It is translated as CASSRPLNTEAFF.

The chain couples TRBV5-4 to TRBJ2-1; TRBD2 is a possible D gene (6 bases). Germline values: CDR1 SGHNT, CDR2 YYREEE (reference sequence). V shed 5 bases and J shed 5 bases, with 17 bases lying between them. This CDR3 contains 15 residues. CDR3 DNA: TGTGCCAGCAGATACGGAGGGCCTCTAAACAATGAGCAGTTCTTC. Translated, it gives CASRYGGPLNNEQFF.

The chain carries TRBV6-6 and TRBJ2-1; D is ambiguous. The CDR3 extends over 13 amino acids. Germline V gene lookup returns CDR1 MNHNY and CDR2 SVGAGI (reference sequence). Trimming cost V 2 bases and J 6 bases, with 8 bases left between them. The CDR3 coding sequence is TGTGCCAGCAGTTACGGTACAATCAATGAGCAGTTCTTC. Translated, it gives CASSYGTINEQFF.

The rearrangement joins TRBV5-1 to TRBJ2-5; 11 bases are a match to TRBD2. The CDR3 has 15 residues. Unmatched junction bases numbered 0, after V lost 0 bases and J lost 2 bases. CDR1 is SGHRS, CDR2 YFSETQ, per germline. The CDR3 DNA sequence: TGCGCCAGCAGCTTGGTAGCGGGGGGGCAAGAGACCCAGTACTTC. Translation: CASSLVAGGQETQYF.

This rearrangement joins TRBV4-3 to TRBJ2-5; weak D call: TRBD2 (6 bases). CDR1 and CDR2 (germline): LGHNA, YSLEER. Trimming removed 0 bases from V and 5 bases from J, with 22 bases in between. The CDR3 runs to 18 residues. The CDR3 region is CASSQEYPRTGGPETQYF. The CDR3 nucleotides read TGCGCCAGCAGCCAAGAGTACCCCAGGACCGGGGGACCGGAGACCCAGTACTTC.

The chain links TRBV24-1 to TRBJ2-1; 12 nucleotides agree with TRBD2. From germline, CDR1 is KGHDR and CDR2 SFDVKD. This CDR3 is 19 amino acids long. J lost 5 bases, V lost 1 base, and 11 bases had no gene match. The CDR3 is CATSDFGPPGLAGNNEQFF. CDR3 DNA sequence: TGTGCCACCAGTGATTTTGGGCCCCCTGGACTAGCGGGGAACAATGAGCAGTTCTTC.